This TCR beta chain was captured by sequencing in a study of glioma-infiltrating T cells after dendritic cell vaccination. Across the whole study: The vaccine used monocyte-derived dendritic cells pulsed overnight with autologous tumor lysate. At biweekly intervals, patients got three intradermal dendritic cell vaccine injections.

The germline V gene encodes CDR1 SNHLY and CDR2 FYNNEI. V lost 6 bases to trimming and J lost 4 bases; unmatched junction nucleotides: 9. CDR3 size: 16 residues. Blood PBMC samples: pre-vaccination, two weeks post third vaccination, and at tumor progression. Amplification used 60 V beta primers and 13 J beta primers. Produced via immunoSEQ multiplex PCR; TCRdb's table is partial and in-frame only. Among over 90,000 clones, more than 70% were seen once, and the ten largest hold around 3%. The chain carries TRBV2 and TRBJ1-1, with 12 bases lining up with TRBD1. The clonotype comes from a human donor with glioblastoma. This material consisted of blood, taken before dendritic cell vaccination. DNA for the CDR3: TGTGCCAGCAGGCGGGACAGGGGGCAACGTGGCACTGAAGCTTTCTTT. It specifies CASRRDRGQRGTEAFF.